Reported below is one T cell receptor beta chain. Its antigen is unknown. This sample stems from a study of cytomegalovirus exposure and HLA in healthy donors. Study-level information: The same platform was used for the 100 to 150 validation repertoires and the approximately 670 first-cohort repertoires, a later analysis reported. Study-level findings and limits: There were some public TCRs occurring in many donors, but most TCR sequences were rare. The study recorded fewer than 200 TCR beta chains that were cytomegalovirus-associated.

Produced via immunoSEQ multiplex PCR; TCRdb's table is partial and in-frame only. In the table there are around 300,000 clones, roughly 90% of which are singletons. It was the roughly 110-subject validation cohort, separate from the approximately 680-subject first cohort, to which the donors belonged. Trimming took off 3 bases at V and 6 bases at J, with 12 bases between the two ends. The CDR3 consists of 14 residues. CDR1 is MNHEY, CDR2 SMNVEV, per germline (reference sequence). V is TRBV27 and J is TRBJ2-1, with D tentatively TRBD1 (6 bases). The TCR comes from a woman aged 18-29 years in good health and CMV-seronegative. Sequenced: PBMCs. DNA of the CDR3: TGTGCCAGCAGTTTTCCAGGGGTCGTCAATGAGCAGTTCTTC. Residues: CASSFPGVVNEQFF.